This T cell receptor beta chain emerged from a study of cytomegalovirus exposure and HLA in healthy donors. V was shortened by 5 bases and J by 7 bases, with 8 bases between the two germline ends. The CDR3 consists of 11 residues. Germline values: CDR1 SQVTM, CDR2 ANQGSEA. This PCR relied on a set of 60 Vbeta primers and 13 Jbeta primers. Some clones are missing from TCRdb's copy, which holds only in-frame ones; the method was immunoSEQ multiplex PCR. The sample records approximately 120,000 clones, over 70% being singletons. The sequenced material came from PBMCs. The chain links TRBV29-1 to TRBJ2-2; D gene uncertain. This TCR was sampled from a woman between 50 and 59 years old in good health and CMV-seronegative. The CDR3 spells CSVLSYGELFF. As DNA, the CDR3 is TGCAGCGTTCTGTCGTACGGGGAGCTGTTTTTT.